The 25 T cell receptor beta chains below all came from one sample that was sequenced in a study of T cell responses to AZD1222 COVID-19 vaccine. Profiled with immunoSEQ multiplex PCR; TCRdb holds only in-frame clones, not every one. Of 190,000 or so clones detected, 90% to 95% appear once; the ten largest clones hold approximately 1%. Source: peripheral blood, taken 28 days after the second AZD1222 dose. These receptors came from an adult who received the AZD1222 COVID-19 vaccine.

The chain combines TRBV19 with TRBJ2-1, with TRBD2 matching 7 bases. The V and J ends lost 7 bases and 4 bases, in that order; junction bases with no gene match: 10. The CDR3 is made up of 15 amino acids. Germline V CDR1 and CDR2: LNHDA, SQIVND (reference sequence). The CDR3 DNA follows: TGTGCCAGTAATAAACGGGGGGTAGCGTACAATGAGCAGTTCTTC. Encoded protein: CASNKRGVAYNEQFF.

The chain carries TRBV5-8 and TRBJ2-1; D may correspond to TRBD1 or TRBD2 (7 bases each). The CDR3 runs to 15 residues. Germline V gene lookup returns CDR1 SGHTS and CDR2 YDEGEE. Trimming removed 4 bases at V and 3 bases at J, with 14 bases between. DNA for the CDR3: TGTGCCAGCAGCCCAGGGGGGGGAGTCTACAATGAGCAGTTCTTC. It codes for CASSPGGGVYNEQFF.

The chain links TRBV6-5 to TRBJ2-1, with TRBD1 matching 9 bases. Germline loops: CDR1 MNHEY, CDR2 SVGAGI. The CDR3 spans 15 residues. V was pared by 1 base and J by 5 bases, with 3 bases of the junction left unmatched. CDR3 residues: CASSYWGQGHNEQFF. The DNA for the CDR3 is TGTGCCAGCAGTTACTGGGGACAGGGACACAATGAGCAGTTCTTC.

This chain links TRBV19 with TRBJ1-5; 10 nucleotides agree with TRBD1. The CDR3 consists of 15 residues. In germline, CDR1 is LNHDA, CDR2 SQIVND (reference sequence). Germline trimming cut 4 bases from V and 5 bases from J; bases unmatched to any gene: 5. This chain's CDR3 is CASSRKTGGYQPQHF. CDR3 DNA: TGTGCCAGTAGTAGAAAGACAGGGGGCTATCAGCCCCAGCATTTT.

The genes are TRBV5-8 and TRBJ1-2, with a possible D match to TRBD1 (6 bases). Germline lookup yields CDR1 SGHTS and CDR2 YDEGEE. CDR3 length equals 14 residues. V lost 0 bases to trimming and J lost 0 bases, with 6 bases between them. CDR3 nucleotides: TGTGCCAGCAGCTTGGCAGGGGCTAACTATGGCTACACCTTC. Translated: CASSLAGANYGYTF.

V and J are TRBV30 and TRBJ2-5, with 9 bases that match TRBD1. With V trimmed by 7 bases and J by 6 bases, 9 bases remained unmatched. The germline V gene encodes CDR1 GTSNPN and CDR2 SVGIG (reference sequence). The CDR3 length is 13 residues. CDR3 in amino acids: CAFTWTGAKTQYF. The CDR3 coding sequence is TGTGCCTTTACTTGGACAGGGGCCAAGACCCAGTACTTC.

The CDR3 sequence is CASSKIGRVEYF. For the CDR3, the DNA is TGTGCCAGCAGTAAAATTGGCCGCGTTGAGTATTTT. The chain is built from TRBV12-3 or TRBV12-4 and TRBJ2-3, with D uncertain. V was pared by 5 bases and J by 13 bases, with 16 bases between. The CDR3 is 12 amino acids.

The genes are TRBV5-8 and TRBJ1-1; D is undetermined. Trimming left V 2 bases short and J 11 bases short, with 13 bases between. Per germline, CDR1 SGHTS and CDR2 YDEGEE. The length of the CDR3 is 12 residues. CDR3 amino acids: CASSLVYGEAFF. DNA of the CDR3: TGTGCCAGCAGCTTAGTATACGGGGAGGCTTTCTTT.

This chain uses TRBV27 with TRBJ2-7; 11 bases line up with TRBD1. CDR3 size: 13 residues. Germline V gene data show CDR1 as MNHEY and CDR2 as SMNVEV (reference sequence). V was pared by 7 bases and J by 3 bases, with 2 bases of the junction left unmatched. The CDR3 sequence is CASTGTGGYEQYF. The CDR3, as DNA: TGTGCCAGCACCGGGACAGGGGGCTACGAGCAGTACTTC.

The rearrangement links TRBV6-2 or TRBV6-3 to TRBJ2-1; 12 bases align to TRBD2. This CDR3 has 16 residues. The junction had 10 bases not matched to a gene; V was cut back by 6 bases and J by 7 bases. The germline CDR1 and CDR2 sequences are MNHEY and SVGEGT. In nucleotides, the CDR3 is TGTGCCAGCAGCCCCTACCTAGCGGGGGGGCAAAATGAGCAGTTCTTC. This gives the protein CASSPYLAGGQNEQFF.

DNA of the CDR3: TGTGCCAGCAGCTTATCAGGGGCTTCTTCACCCCTCCACTTT. Amino acids: CASSLSGASSPLHF. This sequence joins TRBV11-3 and TRBJ1-6; D is perhaps TRBD1 (6 bases). The CDR3 runs 14 residues. The germline V gene has CDR1 SGHNT and CDR2 YENEEA. The V and J ends lost 2 bases and 9 bases respectively, with 11 bases between them.

V and J are TRBV28 and TRBJ2-7, with 9 bases fitting TRBD1. Germline V gene sequence: CDR1 MDHEN, CDR2 SYDVKM. V gave up 6 bases and J gave up 6 bases; unmatched junction bases: 9. The CDR3 covers 14 residues. The CDR3 region has the DNA TGTGCCAGCAGACCTTCCCGGGACAGGGTCGAGCAGTACTTC. It yields the protein CASRPSRDRVEQYF.

The gene calls are TRBV28 and TRBJ1-4; D not certain. Deletions cut 7 bases from V and 6 bases from J, with 6 bases between. From germline, CDR1 is MDHEN and CDR2 SYDVKM. This CDR3 has 11 amino acids. The CDR3, as DNA: TGTGCCAGCACCACCCATGAAAAACTGTTTTTT. It yields the protein CASTTHEKLFF.

The chain joins TRBV7-2 to TRBJ2-7; the D gene is possibly TRBD1 (7 bases). Germline CDR1 reads SGHTA; CDR2 reads FQGNSA. Trimming left V 2 bases short and J 2 bases short, with 16 bases between. The length of the CDR3 is 16 residues. CDR3: CASSLWGQGGTYEQYF. In nucleotides, the CDR3 is TGTGCCAGCAGCTTATGGGGTCAGGGGGGTACCTACGAGCAGTACTTC.

The genes are TRBV19 and TRBJ1-2; TRBD1 matches 10 bases. The CDR3 sequence is 14 residues long. Unmatched junction bases numbered 5, after V lost 6 bases and J lost 4 bases. The germline V gene encodes CDR1 LNHDA and CDR2 SQIVND (reference sequence). CDR3 nucleotide sequence: TGTGCCAGTAGGGACAGGGACAGGGGCTATGGCTACACCTTC. Translated, it gives CASRDRDRGYGYTF.

This chain joins TRBV6-1 and TRBJ1-2; TRBD1 might be the D (5 bases). The CDR3 covers 14 residues. In germline, CDR1 is MNHNS, CDR2 SASEGT. With 1 base removed from V and 5 bases from J, the gap between germline ends came to 11 bases. In DNA, the CDR3 is TGTGCCAGCAGTGAAGGGGGGGAGGGGTATGGCTACACCTTC. This encodes CASSEGGEGYGYTF.

The V call is TRBV5-8, the J call TRBJ1-6; maybe TRBD1 (6 bases). CDR3 length: 14 residues. In germline, CDR1 is SGHTS, CDR2 YDEGEE. Trimming left V 10 bases short and J 10 bases short, with 21 bases between. The CDR3 sequence is CAGDGGGARSPLHF. The CDR3 region has the DNA TGTGCCGGGGATGGTGGGGGGGCCAGATCACCCCTCCACTTT.

This chain joins TRBV9 and TRBJ1-1, with TRBD1 identical over 10 bases. Germline V gene lookup returns CDR1 SGDLS and CDR2 YYNGEE. The CDR3 totals 14 residues. Unmatched junction bases numbered 7, after V lost 3 bases and J lost 8 bases. The CDR3 here is CASSARQGAAEAFF. DNA of the CDR3: TGTGCCAGCAGCGCCAGACAGGGGGCAGCAGAAGCTTTCTTT.

The rearrangement uses TRBV5-5 and TRBJ2-3, with D perhaps assigned TRBD1 or TRBD2 (5 bases each). Per the germline V gene, CDR1 is SGHKS and CDR2 is YYEKEE (reference sequence). Trimming removed 0 bases from V and 1 base from J, with 9 bases in between. The CDR3 sequence is 15 residues long. CDR3 in amino acids: CASSLGGARTDTQYF. For the CDR3, the DNA is TGTGCCAGCAGCTTGGGAGGGGCTCGCACAGATACGCAGTATTTT.

This clone was observed a handful of times. The V call is TRBV7-9, the J call TRBJ1-4; a weak D match, TRBD1 (5 bases). The germline V gene has CDR1 SEHNR and CDR2 FQNEAQ (reference sequence). The CDR3 has 14 amino acids. V was shortened by 5 bases and J by 7 bases, with 14 bases between the two germline ends. The CDR3 region is CASSQTEGSEKLFF. The CDR3 nucleotides are TGTGCCAGCAGCCAGACAGAGGGTAGTGAAAAACTGTTTTTT.

This clone was seen only once. V gene TRBV4-3 combines with J gene TRBJ2-2; 7 bases fit TRBD1. V dropped 4 bases and J dropped 5; count of bases not matched to a gene: 4. This CDR3 region has 14 residues. Per germline, CDR1 LGHNA and CDR2 YSLEER. DNA for the CDR3: TGCGCCAGCAGCCGTGACAGGGTAACCGGGGAGCTGTTTTTT. This translates into CASSRDRVTGELFF.

This chain uses TRBV18 with TRBJ1-4; 9 bases map to TRBD1. J lost 7 bases, V lost 3 bases, and 6 bases had no gene match. Germline CDR1 is KGHSH and CDR2 is LQKENI. The CDR3 loop spans 15 amino acids. CDR3 coding DNA: TGTGCCAGCTCACCGGACAGGGGCTCAAGTGAAAAACTGTTTTTT. Encoded protein: CASSPDRGSSEKLFF. Full variable domain (missing parts from reference TRBV18 and TRBJ1-4): NAGVMQNPRHLVRRRGQEARLRCSPMKGHSHVYWYRQLPEEGLKFMVYLQKENIIDESGMPKERFSAEFPKEGPSILRIQQVVRGDSAAYFCASSPDRGSSEKLFFGSGTQLSVL.

V and J are TRBV19 and TRBJ2-3, with TRBD2 matching 9 bases. From germline, CDR1 is LNHDA and CDR2 SQIVND (reference sequence). The CDR3 runs 14 residues. V lost 7 bases and J lost 5; bases outside the gene matches: 7. The CDR3 DNA sequence: TGTGCCAGTATCCAGCGGGGGGAGATAGATACGCAGTATTTT. This codes for CASIQRGEIDTQYF. Complete variable domain (other parts from reference TRBV19 and TRBJ2-3): DGGITQSPKYLFRKEGQNVTLSCEQNLNHDAMYWYRQDPGQGLRLIYYSQIVNDFQKGDIAEGYSVSREKKESFPLTVTSAQKNPTAFYLCASIQRGEIDTQYFGPGTRLTVL.

The genes are TRBV2 and TRBJ1-1; D is unresolved. This CDR3 spans 12 amino acids. V lost 4 bases, J lost 4 bases, and 7 bases lay in between. From germline, CDR1 is SNHLY and CDR2 FYNNEI. CDR3 amino acids: CASSGEFTEAFF. CDR3 DNA: TGTGCCAGCAGTGGGGAATTCACTGAAGCTTTCTTT.

The chain has TRBV18 and TRBJ1-5, with 10 bases lining up with TRBD1. The germline gives CDR1 KGHSH, CDR2 LQKENI. J gave up 2 bases and V 6 bases, and 10 bases lay outside the gene matches. CDR3 length: 17 residues. In DNA, the CDR3 is TGTGCCAGCTCGAGGACAGGGGGTTGGGATGGCAATCAGCCCCAGCATTTT. Translated, it gives CASSRTGGWDGNQPQHF.